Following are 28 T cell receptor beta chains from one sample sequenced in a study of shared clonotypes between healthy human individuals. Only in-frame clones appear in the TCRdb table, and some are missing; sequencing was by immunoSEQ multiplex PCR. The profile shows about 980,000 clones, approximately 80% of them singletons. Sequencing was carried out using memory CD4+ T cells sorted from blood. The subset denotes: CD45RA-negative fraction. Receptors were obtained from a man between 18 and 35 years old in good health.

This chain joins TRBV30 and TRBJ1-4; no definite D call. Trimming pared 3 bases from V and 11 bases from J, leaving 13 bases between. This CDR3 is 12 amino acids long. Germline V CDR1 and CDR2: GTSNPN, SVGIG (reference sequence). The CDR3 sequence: CAWRTSMDKLFF. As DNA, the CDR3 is TGTGCCTGGAGGACCTCAATGGATAAACTGTTTTTT.

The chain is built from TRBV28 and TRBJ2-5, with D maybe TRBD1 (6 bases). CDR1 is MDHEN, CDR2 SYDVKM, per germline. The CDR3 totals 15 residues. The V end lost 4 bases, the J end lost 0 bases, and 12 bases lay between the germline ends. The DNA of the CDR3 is TGTGCCAGCAGTTCATACAGGGAATACCAAGAGACCCAGTACTTC. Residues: CASSSYREYQETQYF.

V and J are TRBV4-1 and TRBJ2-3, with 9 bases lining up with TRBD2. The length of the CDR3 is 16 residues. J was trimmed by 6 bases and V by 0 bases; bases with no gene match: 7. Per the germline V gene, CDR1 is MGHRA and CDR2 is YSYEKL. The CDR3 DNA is TGCGCCAGCAGCCAAGATCTGGCTAGCGGGGTGGATACGCAGTATTTT. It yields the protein CASSQDLASGVDTQYF.

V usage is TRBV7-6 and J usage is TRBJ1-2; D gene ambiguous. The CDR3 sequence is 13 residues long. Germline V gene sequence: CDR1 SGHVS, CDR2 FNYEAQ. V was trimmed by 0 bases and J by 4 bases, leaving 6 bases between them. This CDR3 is CASSLASGYGYTF. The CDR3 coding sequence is TGTGCCAGCAGCTTAGCTAGCGGCTATGGCTACACCTTC.

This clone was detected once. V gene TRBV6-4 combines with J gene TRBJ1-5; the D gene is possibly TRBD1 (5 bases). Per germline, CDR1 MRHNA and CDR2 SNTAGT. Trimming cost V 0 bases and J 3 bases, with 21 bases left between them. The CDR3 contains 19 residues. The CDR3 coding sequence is TGTGCCAGCAGTGACTCGAATTTCAGGGAGCCCTTTATCAATCAGCCCCAGCATTTT. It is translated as CASSDSNFREPFINQPQHF.

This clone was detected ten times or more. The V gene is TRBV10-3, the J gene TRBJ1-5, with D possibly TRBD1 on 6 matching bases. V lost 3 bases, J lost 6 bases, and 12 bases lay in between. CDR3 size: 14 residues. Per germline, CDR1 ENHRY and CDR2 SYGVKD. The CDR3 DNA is TGTGCCATCAGTGATTCACAGGGAGTTCAGCCCCAGCATTTT. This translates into CAISDSQGVQPQHF.

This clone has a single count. CDR3 bases: TGCGCCAGCAGCCAAGAAAGTGCCCCCTCCTACGAGCAGTACTTC. It specifies CASSQESAPSYEQYF. The V and J genes are TRBV4-1 and TRBJ2-7; D remains ambiguous. This CDR3 spans 15 amino acids. Per germline, CDR1 MGHRA and CDR2 YSYEKL. V was pared by 0 bases and J by 0 bases, with 9 bases between.

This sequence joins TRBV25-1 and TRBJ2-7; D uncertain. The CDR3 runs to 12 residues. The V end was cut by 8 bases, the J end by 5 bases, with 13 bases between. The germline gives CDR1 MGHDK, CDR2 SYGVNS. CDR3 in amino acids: CASPSAVNEQYF. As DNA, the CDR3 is TGTGCCAGCCCTAGTGCAGTAAACGAGCAGTACTTC.

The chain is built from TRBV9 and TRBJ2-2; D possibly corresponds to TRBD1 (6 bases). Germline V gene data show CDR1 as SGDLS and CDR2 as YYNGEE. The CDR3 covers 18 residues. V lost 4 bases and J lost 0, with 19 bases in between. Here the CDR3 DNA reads TGTGCCAGCAGCCACCAAATTCAGGACAGCGCGAACACCGGGGAGCTGTTTTTT. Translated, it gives CASSHQIQDSANTGELFF. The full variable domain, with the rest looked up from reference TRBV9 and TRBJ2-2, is DSGVTQTPKHLITATGQRVTLRCSPRSGDLSVYWYQQSLDQGLQFLIQYYNGEERAKGNILERFSAQQFPDLHSELNLSSLELGDSALYFCASSHQIQDSANTGELFFGEGSRLTVL.

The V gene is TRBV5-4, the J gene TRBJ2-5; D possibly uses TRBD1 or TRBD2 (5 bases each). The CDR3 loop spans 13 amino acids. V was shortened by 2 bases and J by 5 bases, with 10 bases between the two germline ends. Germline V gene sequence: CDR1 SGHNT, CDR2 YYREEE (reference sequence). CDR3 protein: CASSLRGAETQYF. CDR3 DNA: TGTGCCAGCAGCTTACGAGGGGCCGAGACCCAGTACTTC.

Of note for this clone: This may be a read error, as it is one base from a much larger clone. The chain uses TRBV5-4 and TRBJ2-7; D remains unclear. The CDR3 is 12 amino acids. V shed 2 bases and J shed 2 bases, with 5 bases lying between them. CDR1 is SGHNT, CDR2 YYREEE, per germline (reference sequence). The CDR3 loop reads CASSLNTYEQYF. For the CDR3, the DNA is TGTGCCAGCAGCTTAAATACCTACGAGCAGTACTTC.

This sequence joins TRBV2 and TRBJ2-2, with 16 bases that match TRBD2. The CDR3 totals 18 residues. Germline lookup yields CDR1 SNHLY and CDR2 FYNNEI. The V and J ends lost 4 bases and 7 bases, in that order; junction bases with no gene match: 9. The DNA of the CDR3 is TGTGCCAGCAGTGGGGGACTAGCGGGAGGGCCCTCCCACGGGGAGCTGTTTTTT. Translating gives CASSGGLAGGPSHGELFF.

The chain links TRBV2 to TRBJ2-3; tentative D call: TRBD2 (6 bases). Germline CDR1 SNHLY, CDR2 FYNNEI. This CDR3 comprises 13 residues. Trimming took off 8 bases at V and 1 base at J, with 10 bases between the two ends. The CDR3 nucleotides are TGTGCCAGCCGGAGGGGACGCACAGATACGCAGTATTTT. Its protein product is CASRRGRTDTQYF. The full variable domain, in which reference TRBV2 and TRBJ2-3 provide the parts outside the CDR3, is EPEVTQTPSHQVTQMGQEVILRCVPISNHLYFYWYRQILGQKVEFLVSFYNNEISEKSEIFDDQFSVERPDGSNFTLKIRSTKLEDSAMYFCASRRGRTDTQYFGPGTRLTVL.

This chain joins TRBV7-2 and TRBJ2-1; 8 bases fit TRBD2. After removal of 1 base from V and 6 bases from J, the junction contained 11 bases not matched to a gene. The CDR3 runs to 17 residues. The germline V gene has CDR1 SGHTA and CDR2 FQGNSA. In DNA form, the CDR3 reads TGTGCCAGCAGCTTAGGAGGTTTCAGCGGGAGTTTCAATGAGCAGTTCTTC. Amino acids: CASSLGGFSGSFNEQFF.

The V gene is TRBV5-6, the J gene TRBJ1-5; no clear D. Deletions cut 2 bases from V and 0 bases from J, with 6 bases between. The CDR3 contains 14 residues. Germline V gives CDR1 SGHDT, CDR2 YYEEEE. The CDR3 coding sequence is TGTGCCAGCAGCTTAGGGTTTAGCAATCAGCCCCAGCATTTT. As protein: CASSLGFSNQPQHF. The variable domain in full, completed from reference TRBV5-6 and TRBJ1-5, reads DAGVTQSPTHLIKTRGQQVTLRCSPKSGHDTVSWYQQALGQGPQFIFQYYEEEERQRGNFPDRFSGHQFPNYSSELNVNALLLGDSALYLCASSLGFSNQPQHFGDGTRLSIL.

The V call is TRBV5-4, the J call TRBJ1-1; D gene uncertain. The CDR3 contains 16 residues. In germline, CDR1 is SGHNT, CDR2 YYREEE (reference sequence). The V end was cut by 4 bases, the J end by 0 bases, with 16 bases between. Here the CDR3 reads CASSPGGVGLNTEAFF. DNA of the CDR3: TGTGCCAGCAGCCCCGGCGGAGTAGGGTTGAACACTGAAGCTTTCTTT.

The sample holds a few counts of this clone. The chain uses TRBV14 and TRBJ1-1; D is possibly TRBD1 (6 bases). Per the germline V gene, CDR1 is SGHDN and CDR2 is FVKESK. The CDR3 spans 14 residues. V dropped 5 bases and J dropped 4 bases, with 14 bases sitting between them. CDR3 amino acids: CASSYRVRGTEAFF. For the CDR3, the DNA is TGTGCCAGCAGCTACAGGGTACGGGGCACTGAAGCTTTCTTT. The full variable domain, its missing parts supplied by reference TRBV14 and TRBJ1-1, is EAGVTQFPSHSVIEKGQTVTLRCDPISGHDNLYWYRRVMGKEIKFLLHFVKESKQDESGMPNNRFLAERTGGTYSTLKVQPAELEDSGVYFCASSYRVRGTEAFFGQGTRLTVV.

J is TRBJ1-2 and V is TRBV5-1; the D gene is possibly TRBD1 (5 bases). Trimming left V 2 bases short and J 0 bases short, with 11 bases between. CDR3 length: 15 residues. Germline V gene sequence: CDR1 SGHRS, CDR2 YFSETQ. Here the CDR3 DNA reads TGCGCCAGCAGCTTAGCGGGGACTCCTAACTATGGCTACACCTTC. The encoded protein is CASSLAGTPNYGYTF.

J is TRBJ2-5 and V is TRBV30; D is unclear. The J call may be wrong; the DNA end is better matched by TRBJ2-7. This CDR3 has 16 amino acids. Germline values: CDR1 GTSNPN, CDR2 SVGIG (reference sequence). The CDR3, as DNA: TGTGCCTGGAGTGTATCTCGTCGGCAGGCCTCCTACGAGCAGTACTTC. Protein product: CAWSVSRRQASYEQYF.

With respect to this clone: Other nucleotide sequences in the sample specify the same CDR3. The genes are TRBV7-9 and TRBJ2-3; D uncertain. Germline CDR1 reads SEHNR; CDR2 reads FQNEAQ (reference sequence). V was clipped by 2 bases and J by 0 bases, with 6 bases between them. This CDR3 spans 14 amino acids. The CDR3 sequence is CASSLSGSTDTQYF. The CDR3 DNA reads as TGTGCCAGCAGCTTAAGTGGCAGCACAGATACGCAGTATTTT.

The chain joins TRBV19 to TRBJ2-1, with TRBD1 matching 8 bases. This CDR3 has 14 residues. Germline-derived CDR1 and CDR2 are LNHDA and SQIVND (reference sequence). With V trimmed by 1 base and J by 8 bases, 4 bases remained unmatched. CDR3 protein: CASSIGDRRDEQFF. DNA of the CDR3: TGTGCCAGTAGTATAGGGGACAGGCGGGATGAGCAGTTCTTC. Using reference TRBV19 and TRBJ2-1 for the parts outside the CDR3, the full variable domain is DGGITQSPKYLFRKEGQNVTLSCEQNLNHDAMYWYRQDPGQGLRLIYYSQIVNDFQKGDIAEGYSVSREKKESFPLTVTSAQKNPTAFYLCASSIGDRRDEQFFGPGTRLTVL.

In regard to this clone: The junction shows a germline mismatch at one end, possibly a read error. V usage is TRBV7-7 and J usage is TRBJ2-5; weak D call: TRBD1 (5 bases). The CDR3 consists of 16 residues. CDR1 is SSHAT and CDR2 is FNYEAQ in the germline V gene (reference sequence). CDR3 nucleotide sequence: TGTGCTAGCAGCCCCCAATCTTTGACAGTACAAGAGACCCAGTACTTC. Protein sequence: CASSPQSLTVQETQYF.

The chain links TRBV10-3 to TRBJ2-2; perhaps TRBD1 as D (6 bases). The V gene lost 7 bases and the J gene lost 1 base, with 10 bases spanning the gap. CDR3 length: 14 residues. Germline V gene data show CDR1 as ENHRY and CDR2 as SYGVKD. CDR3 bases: TGTGCCATCACTAGGACAGAGAACACCGGGGAGCTGTTTTTT. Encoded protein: CAITRTENTGELFF.

CDR3 region: CASSPIKNSNQPQHF. In DNA, the CDR3 is TGTGCCAGCAGCCCGATCAAGAATAGCAATCAGCCCCAGCATTTT. The chain combines TRBV5-5 with TRBJ1-5; D uncertain. There are 15 residues in the CDR3. Trimming pared 4 bases from V and 0 bases from J, leaving 11 bases between. The germline CDR1 and CDR2 sequences are SGHKS and YYEKEE (reference sequence).

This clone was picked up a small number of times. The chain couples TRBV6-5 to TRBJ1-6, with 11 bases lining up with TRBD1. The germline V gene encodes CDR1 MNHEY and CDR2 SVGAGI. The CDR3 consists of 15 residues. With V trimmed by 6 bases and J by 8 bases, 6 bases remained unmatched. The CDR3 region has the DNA TGTGCCAGCAGCCGGACAGGGGGCGCGGATTCACCCCTCCACTTT. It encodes CASSRTGGADSPLHF.

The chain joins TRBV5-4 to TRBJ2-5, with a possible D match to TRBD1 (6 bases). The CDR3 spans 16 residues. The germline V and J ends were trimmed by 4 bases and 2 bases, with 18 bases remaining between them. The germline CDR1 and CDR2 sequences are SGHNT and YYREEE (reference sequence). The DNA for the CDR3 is TGTGCCAGCAGCGGCAAGACAGGCCCAATACAAGAGACCCAGTACTTC. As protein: CASSGKTGPIQETQYF.

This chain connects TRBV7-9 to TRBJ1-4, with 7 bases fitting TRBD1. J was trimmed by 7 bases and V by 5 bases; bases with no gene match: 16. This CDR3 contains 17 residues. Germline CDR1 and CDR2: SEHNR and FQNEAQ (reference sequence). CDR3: CASSPLMEGAPLEKLFF. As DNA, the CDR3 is TGTGCCAGCAGCCCCCTTATGGAGGGGGCGCCCCTTGAAAAACTGTTTTTT.

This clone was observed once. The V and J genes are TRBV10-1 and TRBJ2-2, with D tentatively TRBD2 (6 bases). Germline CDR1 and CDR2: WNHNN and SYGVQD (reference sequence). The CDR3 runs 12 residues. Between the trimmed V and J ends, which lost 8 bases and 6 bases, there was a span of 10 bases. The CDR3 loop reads CASWRAAGELFF. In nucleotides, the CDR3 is TGCGCCAGCTGGAGGGCGGCCGGGGAGCTGTTTTTT.